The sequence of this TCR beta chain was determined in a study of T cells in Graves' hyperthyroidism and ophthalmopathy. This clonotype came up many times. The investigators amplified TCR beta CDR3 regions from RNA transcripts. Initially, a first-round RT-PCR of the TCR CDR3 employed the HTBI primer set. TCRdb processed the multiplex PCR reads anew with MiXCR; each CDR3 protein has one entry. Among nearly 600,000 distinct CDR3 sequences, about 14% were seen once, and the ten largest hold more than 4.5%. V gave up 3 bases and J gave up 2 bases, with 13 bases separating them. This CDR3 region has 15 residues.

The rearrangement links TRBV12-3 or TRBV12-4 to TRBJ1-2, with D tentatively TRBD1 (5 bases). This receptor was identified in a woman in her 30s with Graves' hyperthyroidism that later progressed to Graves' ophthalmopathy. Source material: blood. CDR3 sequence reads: CASSLFQGINYGYTF. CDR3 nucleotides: TGTGCCAGCAGTTTGTTTCAGGGAATCAACTATGGCTACACCTTC.